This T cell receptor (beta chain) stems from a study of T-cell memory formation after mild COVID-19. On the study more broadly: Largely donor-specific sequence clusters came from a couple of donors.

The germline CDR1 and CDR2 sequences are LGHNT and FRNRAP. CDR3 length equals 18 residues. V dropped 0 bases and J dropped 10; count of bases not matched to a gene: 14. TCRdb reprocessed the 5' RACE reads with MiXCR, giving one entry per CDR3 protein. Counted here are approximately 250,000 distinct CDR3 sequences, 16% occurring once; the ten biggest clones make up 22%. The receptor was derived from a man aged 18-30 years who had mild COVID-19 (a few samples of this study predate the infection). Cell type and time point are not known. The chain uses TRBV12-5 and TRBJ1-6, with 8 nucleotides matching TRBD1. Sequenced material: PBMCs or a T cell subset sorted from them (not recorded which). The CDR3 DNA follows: TGTGCTAGTGGTTTGGTTTATTCCGGGACAGGCTCGTACTCACCCCTCCACTTT. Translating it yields CASGLVYSGTGSYSPLHF.